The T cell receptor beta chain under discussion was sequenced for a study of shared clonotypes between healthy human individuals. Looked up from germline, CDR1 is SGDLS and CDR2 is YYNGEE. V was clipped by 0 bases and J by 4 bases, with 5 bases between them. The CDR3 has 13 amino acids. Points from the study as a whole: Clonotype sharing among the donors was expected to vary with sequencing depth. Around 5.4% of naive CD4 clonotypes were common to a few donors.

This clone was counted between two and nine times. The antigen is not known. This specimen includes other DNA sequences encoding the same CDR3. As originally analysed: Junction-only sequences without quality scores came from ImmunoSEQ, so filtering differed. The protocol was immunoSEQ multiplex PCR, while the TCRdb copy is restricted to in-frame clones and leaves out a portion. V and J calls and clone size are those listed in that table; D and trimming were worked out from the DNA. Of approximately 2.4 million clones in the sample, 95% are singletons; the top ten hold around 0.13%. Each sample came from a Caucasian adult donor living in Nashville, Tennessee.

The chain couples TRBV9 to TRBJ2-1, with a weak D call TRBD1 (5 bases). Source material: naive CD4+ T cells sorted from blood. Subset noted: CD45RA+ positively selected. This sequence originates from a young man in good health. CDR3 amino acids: CASSVGQYNEQFF. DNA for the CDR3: TGTGCCAGCAGCGTAGGACAGTACAATGAGCAGTTCTTC. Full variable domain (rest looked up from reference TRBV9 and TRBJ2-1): DSGVTQTPKHLITATGQRVTLRCSPRSGDLSVYWYQQSLDQGLQFLIQYYNGEERAKGNILERFSAQQFPDLHSELNLSSLELGDSALYFCASSVGQYNEQFFGPGTRLTVL.